This T cell receptor beta chain was recorded in a study of cytomegalovirus exposure and HLA in healthy donors. Primers: 60 Vbeta forward and 13 Jbeta reverse. TCRdb's copy holds only in-frame clones and misses some; the assay was immunoSEQ multiplex PCR. This sample's table has about 67,000 clones. About this clone: The antigen remains undetermined.

The trim removed 5 bases at V and 4 bases at J, leaving 14 bases unmatched. Germline loops: CDR1 SEHNR, CDR2 FQNEAQ (reference sequence). The CDR3 has 16 amino acids. Points from the study as a whole: Rates of TCR association differed by HLA locus in a later analysis, with DRB1 highest and HLA-C lowest.

The TCR originated in a boy between 5 and 17 years old in good health and CMV-seronegative. The sequencing sample was made of PBMCs. The chain couples TRBV7-9 to TRBJ2-7; TRBD2 matches 7 bases. CDR3 loop: CASSASLAGALYEQYF. The CDR3 DNA reads TGTGCCAGCAGCGCTTCGTTAGCGGGCGCCCTTTACGAGCAGTACTTC.